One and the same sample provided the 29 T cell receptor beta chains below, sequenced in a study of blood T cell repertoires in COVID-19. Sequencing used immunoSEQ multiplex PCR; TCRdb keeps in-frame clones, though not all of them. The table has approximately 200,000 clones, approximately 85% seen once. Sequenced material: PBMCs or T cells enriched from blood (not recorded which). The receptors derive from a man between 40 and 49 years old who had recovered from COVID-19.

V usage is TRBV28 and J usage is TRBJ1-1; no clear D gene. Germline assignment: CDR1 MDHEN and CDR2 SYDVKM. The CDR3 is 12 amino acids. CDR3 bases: TGTAAGTCGGCTGGCAGGTACACTGAAGCTTTCTTT. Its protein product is CKSAGRYTEAFF.

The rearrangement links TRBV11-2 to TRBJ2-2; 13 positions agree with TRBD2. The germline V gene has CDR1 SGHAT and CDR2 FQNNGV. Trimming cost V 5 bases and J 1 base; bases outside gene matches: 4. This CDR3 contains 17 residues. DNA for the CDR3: TGTGCCAGCAGCCGACTAGCGGGAGGCCTGAACACCGGGGAGCTGTTTTTT. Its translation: CASSRLAGGLNTGELFF. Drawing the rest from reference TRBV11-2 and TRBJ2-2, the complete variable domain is EAGVAQSPRYKIIEKRQSVAFWCNPISGHATLYWYQQILGQGPKLLIQFQNNGVVDDSQLPKDRFSAERLKGVDSTLKIQPAKLEDSAVYLCASSRLAGGLNTGELFFGEGSRLTVL.

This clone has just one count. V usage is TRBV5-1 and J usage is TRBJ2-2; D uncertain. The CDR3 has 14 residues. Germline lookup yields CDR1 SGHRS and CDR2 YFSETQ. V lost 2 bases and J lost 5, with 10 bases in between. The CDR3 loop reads CASSFLDMTGELFF. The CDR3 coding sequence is TGCGCCAGCAGCTTTTTAGACATGACCGGGGAGCTGTTTTTT.

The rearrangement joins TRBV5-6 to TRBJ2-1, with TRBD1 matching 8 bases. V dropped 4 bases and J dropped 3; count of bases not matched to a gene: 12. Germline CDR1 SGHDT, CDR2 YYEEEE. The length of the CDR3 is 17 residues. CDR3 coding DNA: TGTGCCAGCAGCCCTTATGAGGACAGGGTTATCTACAATGAGCAGTTCTTC. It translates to CASSPYEDRVIYNEQFF.

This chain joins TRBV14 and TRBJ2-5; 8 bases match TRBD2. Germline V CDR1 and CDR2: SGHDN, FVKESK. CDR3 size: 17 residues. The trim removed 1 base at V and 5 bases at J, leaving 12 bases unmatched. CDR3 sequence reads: CASSQGLTGGGSETQYF. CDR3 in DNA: TGTGCCAGCAGCCAAGGTCTAACGGGAGGGGGGTCGGAGACCCAGTACTTC.

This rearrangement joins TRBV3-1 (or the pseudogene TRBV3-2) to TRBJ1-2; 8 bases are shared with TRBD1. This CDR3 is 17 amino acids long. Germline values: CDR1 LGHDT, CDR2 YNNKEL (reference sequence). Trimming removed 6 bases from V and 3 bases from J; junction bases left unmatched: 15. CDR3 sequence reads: CASSSRVSQGDYYGYTF. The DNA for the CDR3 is TGTGCCAGCAGTTCCCGCGTCTCACAGGGGGATTACTATGGCTACACCTTC.

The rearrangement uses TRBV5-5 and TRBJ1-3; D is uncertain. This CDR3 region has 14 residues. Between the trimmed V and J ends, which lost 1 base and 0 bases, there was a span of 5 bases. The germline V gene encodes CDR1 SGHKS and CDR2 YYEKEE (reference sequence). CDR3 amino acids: CASSLPGSGNTIYF. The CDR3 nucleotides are TGTGCCAGCAGCTTGCCGGGCTCTGGAAACACCATATATTTT.

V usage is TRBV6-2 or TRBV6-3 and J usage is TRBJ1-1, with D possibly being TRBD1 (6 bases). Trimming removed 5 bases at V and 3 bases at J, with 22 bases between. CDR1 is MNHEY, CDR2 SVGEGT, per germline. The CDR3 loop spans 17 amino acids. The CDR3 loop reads CASSATDRDTADTEAFF. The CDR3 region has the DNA TGTGCCAGCAGTGCCACGGACAGAGACACAGCGGACACTGAAGCTTTCTTT.

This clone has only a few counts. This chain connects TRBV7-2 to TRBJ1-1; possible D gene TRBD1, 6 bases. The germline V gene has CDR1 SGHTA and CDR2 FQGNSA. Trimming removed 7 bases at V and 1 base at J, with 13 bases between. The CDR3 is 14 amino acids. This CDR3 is CASNIDRQNTEAFF. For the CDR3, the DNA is TGTGCCAGCAATATAGACAGGCAGAACACTGAAGCTTTCTTT.

Written as DNA, the CDR3 is TGTGCCAGCAGAATAGGGGGATTCTCCTACAATGAGCAGTTCTTC. Residues: CASRIGGFSYNEQFF. The chain has TRBV2 and TRBJ2-1, with D maybe TRBD1 (6 bases). The germline V gene encodes CDR1 SNHLY and CDR2 FYNNEI. Deletions cut 6 bases from V and 0 bases from J, with 12 bases between. This CDR3 has 15 residues.

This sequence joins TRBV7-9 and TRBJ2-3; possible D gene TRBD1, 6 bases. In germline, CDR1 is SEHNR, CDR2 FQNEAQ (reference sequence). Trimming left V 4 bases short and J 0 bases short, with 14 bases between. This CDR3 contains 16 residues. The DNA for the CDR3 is TGTGCCAGCAGCTCGCGAGAGACAGGAAGCACAGATACGCAGTATTTT. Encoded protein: CASSSRETGSTDTQYF.

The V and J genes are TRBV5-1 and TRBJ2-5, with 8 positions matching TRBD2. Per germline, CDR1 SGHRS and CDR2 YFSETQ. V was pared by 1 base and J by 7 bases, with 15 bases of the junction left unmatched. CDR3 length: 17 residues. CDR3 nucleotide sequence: TGCGCCAGCAGCTTGACTAGCGGCGAGAGTTATTTGAGGACCCAGTACTTC. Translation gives CASSLTSGESYLRTQYF.

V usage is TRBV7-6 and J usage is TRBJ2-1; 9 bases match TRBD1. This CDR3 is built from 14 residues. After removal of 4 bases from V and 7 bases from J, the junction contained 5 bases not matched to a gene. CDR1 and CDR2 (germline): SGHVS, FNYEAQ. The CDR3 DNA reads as TGTGCCAGCAGCTCACGGGACAGGGTAAATGAGCAGTTCTTC. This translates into CASSSRDRVNEQFF.

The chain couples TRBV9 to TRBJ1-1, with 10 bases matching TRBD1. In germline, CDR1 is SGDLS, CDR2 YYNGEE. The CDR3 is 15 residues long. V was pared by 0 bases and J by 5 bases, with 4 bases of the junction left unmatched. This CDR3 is CASSVAAGQGTEAFF. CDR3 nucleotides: TGTGCCAGCAGCGTAGCGGCGGGACAGGGGACTGAAGCTTTCTTT.

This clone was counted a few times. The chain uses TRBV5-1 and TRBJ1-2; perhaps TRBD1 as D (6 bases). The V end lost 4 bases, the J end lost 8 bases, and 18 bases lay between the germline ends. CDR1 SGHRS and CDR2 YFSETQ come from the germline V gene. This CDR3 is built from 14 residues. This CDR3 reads CASSENTGLGGYTF. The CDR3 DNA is TGCGCCAGCAGCGAAAACACAGGGCTCGGAGGCTACACCTTC.

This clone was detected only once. In DNA form, the CDR3 reads TGTGCCAGCAGTTTAGTAGCGGGGTGGCGCAATCAGCCCCAGCATTTT. This encodes CASSLVAGWRNQPQHF. The chain links TRBV27 to TRBJ1-5; D remains ambiguous. Trimming removed 2 bases at V and 2 bases at J, with 13 bases between. The germline V gene encodes CDR1 MNHEY and CDR2 SMNVEV (reference sequence). This CDR3 spans 16 amino acids.

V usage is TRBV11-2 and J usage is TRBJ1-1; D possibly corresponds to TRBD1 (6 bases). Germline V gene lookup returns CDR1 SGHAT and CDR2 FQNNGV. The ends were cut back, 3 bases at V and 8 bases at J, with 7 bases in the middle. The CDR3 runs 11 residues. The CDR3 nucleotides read TGTGCCAGCAGCTTTGGGACAGAAGCTTTCTTT. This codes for CASSFGTEAFF.

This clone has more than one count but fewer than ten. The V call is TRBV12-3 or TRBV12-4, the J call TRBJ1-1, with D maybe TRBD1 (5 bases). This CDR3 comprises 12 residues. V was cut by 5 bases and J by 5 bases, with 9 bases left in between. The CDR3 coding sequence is TGTGCCAGCAGTCCAGGGCCGACTGAAGCTTTCTTT. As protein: CASSPGPTEAFF.

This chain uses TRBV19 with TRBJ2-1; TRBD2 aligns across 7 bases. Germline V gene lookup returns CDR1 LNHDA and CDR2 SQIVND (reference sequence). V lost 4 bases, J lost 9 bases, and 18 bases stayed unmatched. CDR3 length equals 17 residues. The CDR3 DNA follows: TGTGCCAGTAGTAGATTGGGAGGGACCGCCCCCTCCGGTGAGCAGTTCTTC. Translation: CASSRLGGTAPSGEQFF.

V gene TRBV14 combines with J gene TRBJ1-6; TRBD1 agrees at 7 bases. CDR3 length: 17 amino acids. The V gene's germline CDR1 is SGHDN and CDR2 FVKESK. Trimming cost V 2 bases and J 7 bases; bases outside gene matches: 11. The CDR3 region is CASSQRGQSVQNSPLHF. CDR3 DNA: TGTGCCAGCAGCCAACGGGGACAGTCAGTTCAGAATTCACCCCTCCACTTT.

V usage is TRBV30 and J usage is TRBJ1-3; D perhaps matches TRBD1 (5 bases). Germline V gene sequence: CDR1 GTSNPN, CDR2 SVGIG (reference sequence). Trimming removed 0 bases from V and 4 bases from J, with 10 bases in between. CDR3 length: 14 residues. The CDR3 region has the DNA TGTGCCTGGAGTGTAGGAGGGGTCGGAAACACCATATATTTT. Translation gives CAWSVGGVGNTIYF.

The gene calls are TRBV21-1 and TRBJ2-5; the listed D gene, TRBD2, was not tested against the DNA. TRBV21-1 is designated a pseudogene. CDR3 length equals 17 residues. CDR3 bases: TGTGCCAGCAGCAAAGAAGGTGGGAGGCCCTACCAAGAGACCCAGTACTTC. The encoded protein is CASSKEGGRPYQETQYF.

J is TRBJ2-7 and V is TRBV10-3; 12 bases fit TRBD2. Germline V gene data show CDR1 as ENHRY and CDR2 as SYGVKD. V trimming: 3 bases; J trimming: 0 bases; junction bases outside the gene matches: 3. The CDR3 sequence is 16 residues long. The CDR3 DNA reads TGTGCCATCAGTGACTCTAGCGGGAGGGCCTCCTACGAGCAGTACTTC. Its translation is CAISDSSGRASYEQYF.

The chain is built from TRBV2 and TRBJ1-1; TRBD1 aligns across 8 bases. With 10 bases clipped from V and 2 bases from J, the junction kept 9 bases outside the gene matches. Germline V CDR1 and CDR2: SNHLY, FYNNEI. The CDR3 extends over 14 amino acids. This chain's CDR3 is CANRQGPSNTEAFF. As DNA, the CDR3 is TGTGCCAATAGACAGGGGCCGTCAAACACTGAAGCTTTCTTT.

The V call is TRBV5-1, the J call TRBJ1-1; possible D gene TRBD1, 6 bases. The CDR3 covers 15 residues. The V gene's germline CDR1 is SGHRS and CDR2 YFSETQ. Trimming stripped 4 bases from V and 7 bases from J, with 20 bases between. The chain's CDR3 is CASSAPDSLWVEAFF. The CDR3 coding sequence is TGCGCCAGCAGCGCGCCGGACAGTTTATGGGTTGAAGCTTTCTTT.

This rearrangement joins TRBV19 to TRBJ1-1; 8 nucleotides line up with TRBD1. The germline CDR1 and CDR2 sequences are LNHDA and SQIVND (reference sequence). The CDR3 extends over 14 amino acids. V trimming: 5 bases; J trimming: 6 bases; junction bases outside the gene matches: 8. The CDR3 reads CASSFGQGVSEAFF. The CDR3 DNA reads TGTGCCAGTAGTTTCGGACAGGGTGTCTCTGAAGCTTTCTTT. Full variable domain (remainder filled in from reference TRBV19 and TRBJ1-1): DGGITQSPKYLFRKEGQNVTLSCEQNLNHDAMYWYRQDPGQGLRLIYYSQIVNDFQKGDIAEGYSVSREKKESFPLTVTSAQKNPTAFYLCASSFGQGVSEAFFGQGTRLTVV.

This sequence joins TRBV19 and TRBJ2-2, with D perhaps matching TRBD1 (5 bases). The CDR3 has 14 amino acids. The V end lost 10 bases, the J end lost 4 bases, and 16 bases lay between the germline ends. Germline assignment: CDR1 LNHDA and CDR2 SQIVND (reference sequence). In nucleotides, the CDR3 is TGTGCCACCTTGTGGGGCTACGTCACCGGGGAGCTGTTTTTT. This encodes CATLWGYVTGELFF.

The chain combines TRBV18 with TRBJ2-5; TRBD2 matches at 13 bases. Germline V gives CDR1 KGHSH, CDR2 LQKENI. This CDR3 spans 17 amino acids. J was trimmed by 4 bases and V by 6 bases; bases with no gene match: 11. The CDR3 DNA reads TGTGCCAGCTCCCCTGGACTAGCGGGGGCCCTCCGAGAGACCCAGTACTTC. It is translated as CASSPGLAGALRETQYF.

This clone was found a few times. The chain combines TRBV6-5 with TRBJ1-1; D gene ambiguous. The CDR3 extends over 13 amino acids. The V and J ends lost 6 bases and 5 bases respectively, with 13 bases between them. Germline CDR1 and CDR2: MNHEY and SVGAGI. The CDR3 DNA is TGTGCCAGCAGCCCGGGATGGGGAACTGAAGCTTTCTTT. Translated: CASSPGWGTEAFF.